The clone carrying this T cell receptor (beta chain) has a single count. Its antigen remains unknown. The data stem from a study of T cell responses to AZD1222 COVID-19 vaccine. Study at large: Analysis merged second doses at about 4 or about 12 weeks. Whole-study findings and limits: Spike-specific TCR breadth and depth were elevated following two AZD1222 doses. Unmutated regions of variants are reportedly targeted by nearly half of spike-specific TCRs.

Profiled with immunoSEQ multiplex PCR; TCRdb holds only in-frame clones, not every one. The sample includes over 100,000 clones, around 87% seen only once; the top ten take less than 4%. Source: peripheral blood, taken on day 0 of AZD1222 vaccination. This receptor was obtained from an adult in good health.

CDR3 nucleotide sequence: TGTGCCAGCAGCCCTAGAGTGACAGGGAGCGGCTACACCTTC. It yields the protein CASSPRVTGSGYTF. The chain recombines TRBV5-8 with TRBJ1-2; 7 nucleotides line up with TRBD1. Germline CDR1 is SGHTS and CDR2 is YDEGEE. The junction had 11 bases not matched to a gene; V was cut back by 4 bases and J by 8 bases. This CDR3 is 14 amino acids long.